These T cell receptor beta chains were read from a single sample in a study of OX40 agonist ivuxolimab in advanced cancers. TCRdb's copy holds only in-frame clones and misses some; the assay was immunoSEQ multiplex PCR. The sample contains about 130,000 clones, 85% to 95% of which appear only once. This material consisted of CD4+ or CD8+ T cells sorted from blood, taken in a trial of the OX40 agonist ivuxolimab. The receptor set was obtained from an adult with an advanced solid tumor such as melanoma, head and neck, liver or kidney cancer. The CDR3 runs from the conserved cysteine through the conserved F or W. The D gene is left open where the match is weak. Not all rows give a size; the values are once, few, many and, for expanded clones, a class.

V gene,D gene,J gene,clone size,CDR3 DNA,CDR3 protein
TRBV7-9,TRBD1,TRBJ2-7,-,TGTGCCAGCAGCTTAACTCCGGACAGGTCCTACGAGCAGTACTTC,CASSLTPDRSYEQYF
TRBV21-1,-,TRBJ2-7,-,TGTGCCAGCTGCCGGGACAGGACCTACGAGCAGTACTTC,CASCRDRTYEQYF
TRBV7-2,-,TRBJ1-1,-,TGTGCCAGCAGCCACAACTCACGGGGAACTGAAGCTTTCTTT,CASSHNSRGTEAFF
TRBV7-9,TRBD1,TRBJ2-7,-,TGTGCCAGCAGCTTGACAGGGGGCTTCTACGAGCAGTACTTC,CASSLTGGFYEQYF
TRBV29-1,-,TRBJ1-1,-,TGCAGCGGCCGACAGTCGAAGAACACTGAAGCTTTCTTT,CSGRQSKNTEAFF
TRBV5-4,TRBD1,TRBJ1-2,-,TGTGCCAGCAGGCGGGACAGAGCTTTTCTTTATGGCTACACCTTC,CASRRDRAFLYGYTF
TRBV4-3,-,TRBJ1-1,-,TGCGCCAGCAGCCAAGATTCGGCAGCTGAAGCTTTCTTT,CASSQDSAAEAFF
TRBV11-2,TRBD1,TRBJ1-1,-,TGTGCCAGCAGCTTAGGGTACTCCACTCAGGGGGCGAACACTGAAGCTTTCTTT,CASSLGYSTQGANTEAFF
TRBV6-5,TRBD1,TRBJ1-4,-,TGTGCCAGCAGAGGACAGGGGCGGGGGGAAAAACTGTTTTTT,CASRGQGRGEKLFF
TRBV28,-,TRBJ1-6,-,TGTGCCAGCAGTCTCCCCCGGAGGGGAAGTTCACCCCTCCACTTT,CASSLPRRGSSPLHF
TRBV5-8,-,TRBJ2-7,-,TGTGCCAGCAGCTTGGCCAGTGGCCACGAGCAGTACTTC,CASSLASGHEQYF
TRBV6-6,-,TRBJ1-1,-,TGTGCCAGCAGTAAACCGACGAACACTGAAGCTTTCTTT,CASSKPTNTEAFF
TRBV10-3,-,TRBJ1-3,-,TGTGCCATCAGTGCGGGGGGCGGAACGGGAAACACCATATATTTT,CAISAGGGTGNTIYF
TRBV28,-,TRBJ2-1,-,TGTGCCAGCAGTTTGGGGCGGAGAAGCTCCTACAATGAGCAGTTCTTC,CASSLGRRSSYNEQFF
TRBV27,TRBD1,TRBJ2-7,-,TGTGCCAGCAGTTTACAGGGACAGCACTCCTACGAGCAGTACTTC,CASSLQGQHSYEQYF
TRBV12-5,TRBD1,TRBJ2-5,-,TGTGCTAGTGGGGAACAGGGGATAGAGACCCAGTACTTC,CASGEQGIETQYF
TRBV18,-,TRBJ1-2,-,TGTGCCAGCTCACCATCGCGTGGGAGTGAGAACTATGGCTACACCTTC,CASSPSRGSENYGYTF
TRBV6-1,TRBD1,TRBJ1-5,once,TGTGCCAGCAGTCCAACAGGGGTGCGCAATCAGCCCCAGCATTTT,CASSPTGVRNQPQHF
TRBV5-1,-,TRBJ1-4,-,TGCGCCAGCAGAGGCAGCACTTTTGAAAAACTGTTTTTT,CASRGSTFEKLFF
TRBV4-3,-,TRBJ1-1,-,TGCGCCAGCAGCCAAGATCGGGGCAGGGAAAGGGACACTGAAGCTTTCTTT,CASSQDRGRERDTEAFF
TRBV7-2,-,TRBJ1-1,once,TGTGCCAGCAGCTTAGGGGGAGAAAACACTGAAGCTTTCTTT,CASSLGGENTEAFF
TRBV18,-,TRBJ2-7,-,TGTGCCAGCTCACCAATCTTGACAGGACCGACGGACGAGCAGTACTTC,CASSPILTGPTDEQYF
TRBV19,-,TRBJ1-1,once,TGTGCCAGTAGCGGACAAGCGAACACTGAAGCTTTCTTT,CASSGQANTEAFF
TRBV6-5,-,TRBJ2-1,-,TGTGCCAGCAGTAGCAACAATGAGCAGTTCTTC,CASSSNNEQFF
TRBV11-2,TRBD1,TRBJ1-4,-,TGTGCCAGCAGCCCGGGGACAGGGTCTGAAAAACTGTTTTTT,CASSPGTGSEKLFF
TRBV11-3,TRBD2,TRBJ2-3,-,TGTGCCAGCAGCTTATCCGGGGGGGCTAGCACAGATACGCAGTATTTT,CASSLSGGASTDTQYF
TRBV6-5,-,TRBJ1-2,-,TGTGCCAGCAGTTACGACGGCAAAGGAGGCTACACCTTC,CASSYDGKGGYTF
TRBV18,TRBD1,TRBJ2-7,-,TGTGCCAGCTCACCTCCGCTGCTGGACAGGGACTCCCCCTACGAGCAGTACTTC,CASSPPLLDRDSPYEQYF
TRBV10-3,-,TRBJ2-7,-,TGTGCCATCAGTGAGTATGGGACCTGGAACGAGCAGTACTTC,CAISEYGTWNEQYF
TRBV9,-,TRBJ1-4,-,TGTGCCAGCAGCGTAGACAGCTCTAATGAAAAACTGTTTTTT,CASSVDSSNEKLFF
TRBV28,-,TRBJ2-1,once,TGTGCCAGCAGTTTAAGCCGGGCCCGGTACAATGAGCAGTTCTTC,CASSLSRARYNEQFF
TRBV7-2,-,TRBJ2-1,-,TGTGCCAGCAGCCTTGGGGCCCACTCCTACAATGAGCAGTTCTTC,CASSLGAHSYNEQFF
TRBV4-3,TRBD1,TRBJ2-1,-,TGCGCCAGCAGCCCGACAGGGGATTACAATGAGCAGTTCTTC,CASSPTGDYNEQFF
TRBV7-3,-,TRBJ1-1,-,TGTGCCAGCACCGCAGGGGCGGGGGTAGCTGAAGCTTTCTTT,CASTAGAGVAEAFF
TRBV14,-,TRBJ2-3,-,TGTGCCAGCAGCCAATTTGCTACAGATACGCAGTATTTT,CASSQFATDTQYF
TRBV5-1,TRBD1,TRBJ2-3,-,TGCGCCAGCAGCTTGGCCGGGACAGGGTACACAGATGCGCAGTATTTT,CASSLAGTGYTDAQYF
TRBV7-2,-,TRBJ2-5,-,TGTGCCAGCAGCTTTCGGGGGGCTTCGGTAGCCACCCGGGGAGAGACCCAGTACTTC,CASSFRGASVATRGETQYF
TRBV7-9,-,TRBJ1-3,-,TGTGCCAGCAGCTTAGAGGTAGGACAGCCACAACCCTCTGGAAACACCATATATTTT,CASSLEVGQPQPSGNTIYF
TRBV5-1,-,TRBJ2-6,-,TGCGCCAGCAGCAGCCGACAAGGTGGGGCCAACGTCCTGACTTTC,CASSSRQGGANVLTF
TRBV7-2,-,TRBJ2-2,-,TGTGCCAGCAGCTTTCTGAGGACCGGGGAGCTGTTTTTT,CASSFLRTGELFF
TRBV7-9,TRBD2,TRBJ2-7,-,TGTGCCAGCAGCCCCTTTAGCGGGGCGATAAACTACGAGCAGTACTTC,CASSPFSGAINYEQYF
TRBV2,TRBD1,TRBJ2-7,-,TGTGCCAGCAGTGTGGGGACAGGGGCCTACGAGCAGTACTTC,CASSVGTGAYEQYF
TRBV7-2,-,TRBJ2-2,once,TGTGCCAGCAGCCACTATCAGGGCGGGAAAAAAAACACCGGGGAGCTGTTTTTT,CASSHYQGGKKNTGELFF
TRBV4-2,-,TRBJ1-1,-,TGTGCCAGCAACCCGGAGGGGAACACTGAAGCTTTCTTT,CASNPEGNTEAFF
TRBV6-1,-,TRBJ1-5,-,TGTGCCAGCAGTGAACGGAGCAATCAGCCCCAGCATTTT,CASSERSNQPQHF
TRBV15,TRBD2,TRBJ2-5,-,TGTGCCACCAGCAGGGCGACTAGCGGGAGAGGAGAGACCCAGTACTTC,CATSRATSGRGETQYF
TRBV7-2,-,TRBJ1-1,-,TGTGCCAGCAGCTCTTATCTAAACACTGAAGCTTTCTTT,CASSSYLNTEAFF
TRBV7-6,-,TRBJ1-6,-,TGTGCCAGCAGCTCTCTTAATTCACCCCTCCACTTT,CASSSLNSPLHF